This T cell receptor beta chain was sequenced in a study of cytomegalovirus exposure and HLA in healthy donors. The germline V gene has CDR1 LNHDA and CDR2 SQIVND (reference sequence). The ends lost 5 bases at V and 0 bases at J; junction bases unmatched: 3. This CDR3 is built from 15 residues. The assay was immunoSEQ multiplex PCR, and TCRdb's table has in-frame clones only and misses some. The sample records some 49,000 clones, around 91% being singletons. The chain carries TRBV19 and TRBJ2-1, with 8 bases fitting TRBD2. Sequencing input: PBMCs. The TCR sequence derives from a man aged 18 to 30 in good health and CMV-seronegative. CDR3 nucleotides: TGTGCCAGTAGTTACAGCGGGAGCTCCTACAATGAGCAGTTCTTC. Protein product: CASSYSGSSYNEQFF.